This entry features one TCR beta chain sequence. Measured with immunoSEQ multiplex PCR; TCRdb has only the in-frame clones, and not every one. Of 130,000 or so clones in the sample, about 95% were seen once. This entry comes from a study of control samples from healthy donors and cancer patients. Sequencing was done on a sample of PBMCs. The clonotype originates from a man aged 60-69 years with colorectal cancer.

CDR3 in DNA: TGTGCCAGCAGCACCTCCGGGGGAGGGACTGAAGCTTTCTTT. Translated: CASSTSGGGTEAFF. The V and J genes are TRBV11-2 and TRBJ1-1, with TRBD1 as a possible D gene (5 bases). V gave up 5 bases and J gave up 5 bases, with 15 bases separating them. The germline gives CDR1 SGHAT, CDR2 FQNNGV. The CDR3 is 14 amino acids.